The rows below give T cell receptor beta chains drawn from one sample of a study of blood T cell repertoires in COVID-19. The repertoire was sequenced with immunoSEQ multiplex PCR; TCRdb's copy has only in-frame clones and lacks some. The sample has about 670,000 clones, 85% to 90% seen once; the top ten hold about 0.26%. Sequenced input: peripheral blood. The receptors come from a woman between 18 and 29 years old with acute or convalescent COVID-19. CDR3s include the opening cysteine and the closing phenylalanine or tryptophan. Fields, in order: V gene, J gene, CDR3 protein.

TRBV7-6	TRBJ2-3	CASSLLGDGTSGGPDTQYF
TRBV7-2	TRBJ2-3	CASSHDPSGVGTDTQYF
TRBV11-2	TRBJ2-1	CASSARDRDYNEQFF
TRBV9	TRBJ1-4	CASSGQGTNEKLFF
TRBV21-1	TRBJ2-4	CASSKVFTGGLAKNIQYF
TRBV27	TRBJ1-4	CASSIFGGKLFF
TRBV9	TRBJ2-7	CASSPPQGGAYEQYF
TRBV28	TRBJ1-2	CASSPSGGINYGYTF
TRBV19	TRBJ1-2	CASSTWGQGLYGYTF
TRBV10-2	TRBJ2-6	CASRALSGANVLTF
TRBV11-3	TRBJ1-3	CASSKGQGPGNTIYF
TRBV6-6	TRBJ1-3	CASSSSELRQGTIYF
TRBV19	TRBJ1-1	CASSPGTERPRTEAFF
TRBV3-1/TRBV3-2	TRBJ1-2	CAIQDRSRGNYGYTF
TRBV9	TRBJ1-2	CASSVGRGTYGYTF
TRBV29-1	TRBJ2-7	CSVARDSRVFEQYF
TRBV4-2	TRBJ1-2	CASSPLWFKKGANYGYTF
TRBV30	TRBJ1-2	CAHQGQGKGYTF
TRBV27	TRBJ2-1	CASSFLAGEQFF
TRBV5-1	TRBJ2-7	CASSPRDSFQLSYF
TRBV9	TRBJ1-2	CASRGDRVGYGYTF
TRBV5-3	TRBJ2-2	CARKGRRRANTGELFF
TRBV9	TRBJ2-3	CASSPGGGSTDTQYF
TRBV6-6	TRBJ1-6	CASSLTRRDSPLHF
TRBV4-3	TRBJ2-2	CASSPVESGGEHTGELFF
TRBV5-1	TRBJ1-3	CASSLEPVPGNTIYF
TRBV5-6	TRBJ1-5	CASSFGAGNQPQHF
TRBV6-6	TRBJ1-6	CASSLTVLSYSPLHF
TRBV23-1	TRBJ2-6	CASSHIRQGSSGANVLTF
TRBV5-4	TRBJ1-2	CASSLLVLGQGPSYGYTF
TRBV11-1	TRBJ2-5	CASSPQTGTVQETQYF
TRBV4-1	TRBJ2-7	CASSLDRRYEQYF
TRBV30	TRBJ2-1	CAWNLAGGRNEQFF
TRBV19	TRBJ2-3	CASSIETSGGRSTDTQYF
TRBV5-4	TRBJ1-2	CASSPGGGIVYGYTF
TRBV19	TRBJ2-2	CASSSWTLEAGELFF
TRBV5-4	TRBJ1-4	CASSLAGGKLFF
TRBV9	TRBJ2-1	CASSLWGTENNEQFF
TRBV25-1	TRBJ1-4	CASSETRTGLNEKLFF
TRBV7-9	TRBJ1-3	CAITRGGQGDTIYF
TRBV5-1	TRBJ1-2	CASSLNQEVWGYTF
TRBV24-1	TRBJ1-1	CATRGGVGTEAFF
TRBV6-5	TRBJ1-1	CANSYAMTVNTEAFF
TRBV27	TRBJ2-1	CASSLPGSYNEQFF
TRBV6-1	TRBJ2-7	CASDRGLTYEQYF
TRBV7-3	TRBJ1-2	CASSPGTGKAGGYTF
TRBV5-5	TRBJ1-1	CASSFSPGDGTEAFF
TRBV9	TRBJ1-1	CASSVASELGTEAFF
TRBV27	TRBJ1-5	CASSRGTVNQPQHF
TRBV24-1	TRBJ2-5	CATSDPRRTETQYF
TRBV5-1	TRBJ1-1	CASSQQDRGNTEAFF
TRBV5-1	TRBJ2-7	CASSLQGDYEQYF
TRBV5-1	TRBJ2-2	CASSLGQGARTGELFF
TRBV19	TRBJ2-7	CASSIRREGEQYF
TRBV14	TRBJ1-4	CASSQGEGRVFEKLFF
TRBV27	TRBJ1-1	CASSFSTWTEAFF
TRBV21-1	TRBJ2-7	CASRTRWVDEQYF
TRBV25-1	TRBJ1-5	CASSAPGVNQPQHF
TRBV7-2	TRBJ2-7	CASSLVGTVYEQYF